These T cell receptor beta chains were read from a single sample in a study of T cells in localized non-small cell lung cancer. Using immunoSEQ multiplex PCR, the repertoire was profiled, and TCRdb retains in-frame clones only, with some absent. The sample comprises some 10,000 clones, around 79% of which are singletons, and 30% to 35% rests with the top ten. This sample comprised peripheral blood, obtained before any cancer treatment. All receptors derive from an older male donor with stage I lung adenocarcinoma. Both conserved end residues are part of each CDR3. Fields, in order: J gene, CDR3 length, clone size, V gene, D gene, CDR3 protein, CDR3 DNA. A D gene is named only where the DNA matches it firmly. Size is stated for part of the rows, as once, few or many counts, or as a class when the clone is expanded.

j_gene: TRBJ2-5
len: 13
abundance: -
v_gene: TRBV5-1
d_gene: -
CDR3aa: CASSFQDRETQYF
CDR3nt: TGCGCCAGCAGCTTCCAGGACCGGGAGACCCAGTACTTC

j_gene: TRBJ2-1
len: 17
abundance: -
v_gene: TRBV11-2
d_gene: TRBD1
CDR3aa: CASSLRRTGGVGNEQFF
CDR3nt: TGTGCCAGCAGCCTTCGCCGGACAGGGGGAGTAGGGAATGAGCAGTTCTTC

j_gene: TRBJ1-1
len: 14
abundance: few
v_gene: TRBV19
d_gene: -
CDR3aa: CASSMTGKNTEAFF
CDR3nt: TGTGCCAGTAGTATGACTGGGAAGAACACTGAAGCTTTCTTT

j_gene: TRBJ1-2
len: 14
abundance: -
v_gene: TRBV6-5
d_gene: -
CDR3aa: CASSYGGRGHGYTF
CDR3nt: TGTGCCAGCAGTTACGGGGGCAGAGGCCATGGCTACACCTTC

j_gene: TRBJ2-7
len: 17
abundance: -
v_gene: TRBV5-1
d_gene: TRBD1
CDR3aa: CASSWKFAGQGAYEQYF
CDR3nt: TGCGCCAGCAGCTGGAAGTTTGCTGGACAGGGGGCCTACGAGCAGTACTTC

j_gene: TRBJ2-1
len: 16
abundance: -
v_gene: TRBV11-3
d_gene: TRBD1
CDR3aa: CASSHAGTGGYNEQFF
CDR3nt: TGTGCCAGCAGCCACGCCGGGACAGGGGGATACAATGAGCAGTTCTTC

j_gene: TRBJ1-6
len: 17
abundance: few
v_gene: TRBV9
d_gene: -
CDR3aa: CASSAYLGSSYNSPLHF
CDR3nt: TGTGCCAGCAGCGCGTACCTAGGGAGCTCCTATAATTCACCCCTCCACTTT

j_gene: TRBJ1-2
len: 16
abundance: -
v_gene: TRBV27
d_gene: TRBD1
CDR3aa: CASSSRQGGQLLGYTF
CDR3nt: TGTGCCAGCAGTTCTCGACAAGGGGGCCAATTACTGGGCTACACCTTC

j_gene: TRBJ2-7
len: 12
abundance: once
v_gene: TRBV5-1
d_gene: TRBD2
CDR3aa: CASSGLAYEQYF
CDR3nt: TGCGCCAGCAGCGGACTAGCCTACGAGCAGTACTTC

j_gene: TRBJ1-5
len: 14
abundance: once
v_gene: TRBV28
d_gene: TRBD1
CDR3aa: CASSRTGRHQPQHF
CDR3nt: TGTGCCAGCAGCCGGACAGGGAGACATCAGCCCCAGCATTTT

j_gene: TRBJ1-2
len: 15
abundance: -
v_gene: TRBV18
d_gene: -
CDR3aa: CASSQAVGVDYGYTF
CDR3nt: TGTGCCAGCTCGCAGGCCGTAGGGGTGGACTATGGCTACACCTTC

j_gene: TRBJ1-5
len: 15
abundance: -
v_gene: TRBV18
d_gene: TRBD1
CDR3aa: CASSPTGQGNQPQHF
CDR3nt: TGTGCCAGCTCGCCAACTGGACAGGGCAATCAGCCCCAGCATTTT

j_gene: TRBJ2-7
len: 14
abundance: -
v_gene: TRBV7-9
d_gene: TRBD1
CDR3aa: CASSLLQGSDEQYF
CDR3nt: TGTGCCAGCAGCTTATTACAGGGGTCCGACGAGCAGTACTTC

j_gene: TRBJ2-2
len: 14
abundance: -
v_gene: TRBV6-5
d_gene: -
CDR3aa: CASIPARETGELFF
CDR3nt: TGTGCCAGCATCCCGGCCAGGGAGACCGGGGAGCTGTTTTTT

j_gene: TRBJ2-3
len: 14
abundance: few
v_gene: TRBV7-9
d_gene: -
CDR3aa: CASSPWTDTDTQYF
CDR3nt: TGTGCCAGCAGCCCCTGGACAGACACAGATACGCAGTATTTT

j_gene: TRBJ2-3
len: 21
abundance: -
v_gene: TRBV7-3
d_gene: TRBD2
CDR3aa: CASSLMASAGVGGASTDTQYF
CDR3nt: TGTGCCAGCAGCTTAATGGCCTCAGCGGGGGTAGGTGGTGCTAGCACAGATACGCAGTATTTT

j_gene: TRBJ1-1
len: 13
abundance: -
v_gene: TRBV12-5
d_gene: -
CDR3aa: CASAGQGNTEAFF
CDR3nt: TGTGCTAGCGCCGGGCAGGGAAACACTGAAGCTTTCTTT

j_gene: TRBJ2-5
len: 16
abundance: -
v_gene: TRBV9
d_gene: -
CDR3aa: CASSVDPGPRQETQYF
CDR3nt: TGTGCCAGCAGCGTAGACCCGGGACCCAGACAAGAGACCCAGTACTTC

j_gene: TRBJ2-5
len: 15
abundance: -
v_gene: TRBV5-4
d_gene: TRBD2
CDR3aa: CASSLVAGGLETQYF
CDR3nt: TGTGCCAGCAGCTTGGTAGCGGGGGGGTTGGAGACCCAGTACTTC

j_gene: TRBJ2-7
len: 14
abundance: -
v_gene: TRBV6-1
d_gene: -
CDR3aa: CASSAWDSAYEQYF
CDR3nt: TGTGCCAGCAGCGCTTGGGACTCAGCCTACGAGCAGTACTTC

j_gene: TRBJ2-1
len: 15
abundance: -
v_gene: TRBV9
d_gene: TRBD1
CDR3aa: CASSGGQGQLDEQFF
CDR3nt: TGTGCCAGCAGCGGGGGACAGGGGCAGTTGGATGAGCAGTTCTTC

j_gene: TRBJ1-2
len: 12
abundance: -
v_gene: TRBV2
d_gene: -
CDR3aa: CASSVTVYGYTF
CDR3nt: TGTGCCAGCAGTGTAACAGTGTACGGCTACACCTTC

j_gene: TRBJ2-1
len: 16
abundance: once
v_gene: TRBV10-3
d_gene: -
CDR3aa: CAISGYKRSVDNEQFF
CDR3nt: TGTGCCATCAGCGGGTATAAACGGTCCGTGGACAATGAGCAGTTCTTC

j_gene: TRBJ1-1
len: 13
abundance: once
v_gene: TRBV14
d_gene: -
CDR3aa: CASSQTRERPAFF
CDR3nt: TGTGCCAGCAGCCAGACAAGAGAGCGACCAGCTTTCTTT

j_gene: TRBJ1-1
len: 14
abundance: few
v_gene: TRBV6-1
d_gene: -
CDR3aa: CASSARSMNTEAFF
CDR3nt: TGTGCCAGCAGCGCCAGGTCCATGAACACTGAAGCTTTCTTT

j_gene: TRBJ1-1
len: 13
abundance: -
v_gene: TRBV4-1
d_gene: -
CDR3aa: CASSQEMPAPTFF
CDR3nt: TGCGCCAGCAGCCAGGAGATGCCAGCCCCGACTTTCTTT

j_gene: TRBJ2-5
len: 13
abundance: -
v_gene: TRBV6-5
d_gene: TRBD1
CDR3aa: CASSSDRRETQYF
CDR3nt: TGTGCCAGCAGTTCGGACAGGCGGGAGACCCAGTACTTC

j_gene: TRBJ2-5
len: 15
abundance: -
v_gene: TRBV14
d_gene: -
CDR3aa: CASSPWGASGETQYF
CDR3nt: TGTGCCAGCAGCCCCTGGGGGGCTAGCGGAGAGACCCAGTACTTC

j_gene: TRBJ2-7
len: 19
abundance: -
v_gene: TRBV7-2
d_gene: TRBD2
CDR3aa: CASSITGTSGGPYFYEQYF
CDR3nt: TGTGCCAGCAGCATCACCGGGACTAGCGGGGGGCCCTATTTCTACGAGCAGTACTTC

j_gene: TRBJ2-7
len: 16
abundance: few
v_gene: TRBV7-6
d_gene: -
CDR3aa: CASSSEGVVVVGEQYF
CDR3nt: TGTGCCAGCAGCTCCGAGGGGGTAGTAGTCGTGGGCGAGCAGTACTTC

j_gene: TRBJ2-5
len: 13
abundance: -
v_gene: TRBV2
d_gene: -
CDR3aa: CASSGGYQETQYF
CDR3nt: TGTGCCAGCAGTGGGGGATATCAAGAGACCCAGTACTTC

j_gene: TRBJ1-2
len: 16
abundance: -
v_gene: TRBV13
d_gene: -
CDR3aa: CASSLYPRTSLCGYTF
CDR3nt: TGTGCCAGCAGCTTATACCCAAGGACCAGCTTGTGTGGCTACACCTTC

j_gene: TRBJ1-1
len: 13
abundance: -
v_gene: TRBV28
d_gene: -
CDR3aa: CASSLGGPREAFF
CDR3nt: TGTGCCAGCAGTTTAGGGGGGCCACGGGAAGCTTTCTTT

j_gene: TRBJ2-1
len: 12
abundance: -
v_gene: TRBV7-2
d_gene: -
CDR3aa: CASSPGTLEQFF
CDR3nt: TGTGCCAGCAGCCCCGGGACTCTTGAGCAGTTCTTC

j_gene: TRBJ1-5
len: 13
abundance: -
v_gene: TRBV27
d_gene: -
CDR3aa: CASSNRVNQPQHF
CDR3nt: TGTGCCAGCAGCAACAGGGTCAATCAGCCCCAGCATTTT

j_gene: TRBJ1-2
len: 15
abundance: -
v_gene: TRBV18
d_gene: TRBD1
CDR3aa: CASSHRQGWNYGYTF
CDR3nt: TGTGCCAGCTCACATAGACAGGGCTGGAACTATGGCTACACCTTC

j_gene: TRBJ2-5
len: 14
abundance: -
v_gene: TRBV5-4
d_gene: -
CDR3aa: CASSLAVSQETQYF
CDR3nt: TGTGCCAGCAGCTTGGCCGTCTCACAAGAGACCCAGTACTTC

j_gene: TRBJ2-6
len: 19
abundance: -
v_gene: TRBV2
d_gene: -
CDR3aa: CASSLWAGQGGPGANVLTF
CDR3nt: TGTGCCAGCAGTCTATGGGCGGGGCAGGGAGGACCTGGGGCCAACGTCCTGACTTTC

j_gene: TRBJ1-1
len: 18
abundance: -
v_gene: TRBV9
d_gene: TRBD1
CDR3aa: CASSVEETGTGGRTEAFF
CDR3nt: TGTGCCAGCAGCGTAGAAGAGACCGGGACAGGGGGTCGTACTGAAGCTTTCTTT

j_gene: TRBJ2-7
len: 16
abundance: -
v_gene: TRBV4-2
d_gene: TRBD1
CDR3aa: CASSLGQGARIYEQYF
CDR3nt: TGTGCCAGCAGCTTGGGACAGGGGGCGCGGATCTACGAGCAGTACTTC

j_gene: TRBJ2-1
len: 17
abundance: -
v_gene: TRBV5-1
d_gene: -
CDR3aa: CASSTSPPGLSYNEQFF
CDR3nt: TGCGCCAGCAGCACCTCCCCCCCCGGCCTCTCCTACAATGAGCAGTTCTTC

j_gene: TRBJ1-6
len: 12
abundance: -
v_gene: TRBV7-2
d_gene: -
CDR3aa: CASSLSNSPLHF
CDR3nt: TGTGCCAGCAGCTTATCTAATTCACCCCTCCACTTT

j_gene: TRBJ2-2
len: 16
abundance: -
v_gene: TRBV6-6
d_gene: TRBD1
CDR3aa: CASTSGTGVVTGELFF
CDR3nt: TGTGCCAGCACCTCCGGGACAGGGGTTGTTACCGGGGAGCTGTTTTTT

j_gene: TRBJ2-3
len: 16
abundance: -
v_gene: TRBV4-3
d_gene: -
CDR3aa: CASSQDHAGSADTQYF
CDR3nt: TGCGCCAGCAGCCAAGATCACGCGGGGAGCGCCGATACGCAGTATTTT

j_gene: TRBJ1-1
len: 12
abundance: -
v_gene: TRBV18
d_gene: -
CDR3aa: CASSTANTEAFF
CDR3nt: TGTGCCAGCTCGACAGCGAACACTGAAGCTTTCTTT

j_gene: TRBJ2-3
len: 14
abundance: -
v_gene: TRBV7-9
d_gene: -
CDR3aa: CASGTSGLTDTQYF
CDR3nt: TGTGCCAGCGGGACTTCAGGGCTCACAGATACGCAGTATTTT

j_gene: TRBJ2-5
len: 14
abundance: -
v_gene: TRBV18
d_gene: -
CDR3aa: CASSPRTRQETQYF
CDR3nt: TGTGCCAGCTCACCAAGGACGAGACAAGAGACCCAGTACTTC

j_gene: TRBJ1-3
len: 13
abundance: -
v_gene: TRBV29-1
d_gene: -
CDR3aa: CSVDLGQGNTIYF
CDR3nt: TGCAGCGTTGATTTGGGGCAGGGAAACACCATATATTTT

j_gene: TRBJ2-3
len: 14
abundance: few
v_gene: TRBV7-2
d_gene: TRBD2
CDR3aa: CASSLGGAADTQYF
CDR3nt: TGTGCCAGCAGCCTCGGGGGGGCGGCAGATACGCAGTATTTT

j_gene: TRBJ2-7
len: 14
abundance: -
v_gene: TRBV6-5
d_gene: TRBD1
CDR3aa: CASSNSGQGGEQYF
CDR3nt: TGTGCCAGCAGTAACTCGGGACAGGGGGGCGAGCAGTACTTC

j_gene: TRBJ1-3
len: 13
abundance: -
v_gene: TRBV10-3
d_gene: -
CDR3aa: CAIRESSGNTIYF
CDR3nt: TGTGCCATCAGGGAGAGCTCTGGAAACACCATATATTTT

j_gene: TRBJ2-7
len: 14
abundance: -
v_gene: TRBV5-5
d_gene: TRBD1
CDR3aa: CASHLGDSYHEQYF
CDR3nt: TGTGCCAGCCACCTCGGGGACAGCTACCACGAGCAGTACTTC

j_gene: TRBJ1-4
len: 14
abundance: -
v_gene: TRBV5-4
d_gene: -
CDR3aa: CASSWRGGGEKLFF
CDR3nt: TGTGCCAGCAGCTGGAGGGGGGGCGGAGAAAAACTGTTTTTT

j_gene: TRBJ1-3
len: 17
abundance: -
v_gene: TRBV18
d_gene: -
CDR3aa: CASSPNQQSSSGNTIYF
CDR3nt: TGTGCCAGCTCACCCAACCAGCAGTCGAGCTCTGGAAACACCATATATTTT